The present T cell receptor beta chain was sequenced within a study of blood T cell repertoires in COVID-19. Study overall: The United States, Italy and Spain were the sources of the acute and convalescent COVID-19 samples.

This clone was counted a single time. Compared with germline, one end of the junction differs, possibly owing to a read error. Data came from immunoSEQ multiplex PCR; TCRdb stores just in-frame clones and leaves some out. The sample holds 69,000 or so clones, roughly 85% seen once. The CDR3 extends over 12 amino acids. Germline V gene data show CDR1 as MNHNS and CDR2 as SASEGT. This TCR derives from a woman of 80 years or more with acute or convalescent COVID-19. This chain joins TRBV6-1 and TRBJ1-4; D not resolved. Sequencing used peripheral blood. In nucleotides, the CDR3 is TGTGCCAGCAGTGATGGTACGCGGGATCCAGACTTT. It yields the protein CASSDGTRDPDF.